This T cell receptor (beta chain) was identified in a study of blood T cell repertoires in COVID-19. Study at large: From T cells, B-cell-depleted T cells, or PBMCs came the material, which was cDNA or gDNA.

Germline CDR1 is GTSNPN and CDR2 is SVGIG (reference sequence). The CDR3 is 14 amino acids. Trimming removed 2 bases from V and 6 bases from J; junction bases left unmatched: 4. In the authors' methods: Estimation of nucleated cell counts relied on the amplification of reference gene primers. This table comes from immunoSEQ multiplex PCR, and its TCRdb copy is limited to in-frame clones, with some not included. Clone size and V and J calls were adopted from that table, with D and trimming inferred from the DNA. The sample lists 150,000 or so clones; around 87% were seen once. The sequence was obtained from a man of 80 years or more with acute or convalescent COVID-19. Sequencing was performed on peripheral blood. The V gene is TRBV30, the J gene TRBJ2-4, with TRBD2 identical over 10 bases. In DNA, the CDR3 is TGTGCCTGGAGTAATCTAGCGGGAGCAAACATTCAGTACTTC. Encoded protein: CAWSNLAGANIQYF.